Following are 7 T cell receptor beta chains from one sample sequenced in a study of OX40 agonist ivuxolimab in advanced cancers. Measured with immunoSEQ multiplex PCR; TCRdb has only the in-frame clones, and not every one. The sample includes fewer than 100,000 clones, around 85% seen only once; the top ten take 2%. Sample: CD4+ or CD8+ T cells sorted from blood, taken in a trial of the OX40 agonist ivuxolimab. Receptors originate from an adult with an advanced solid tumor such as melanoma, head and neck, liver or kidney cancer.

The J gene is TRBJ2-5, the V gene TRBV4-2; 15 nucleotides agree with TRBD2. Germline loops: CDR1 LGHNA, CDR2 YNFKEQ. V dropped 5 bases and J dropped 7; count of bases not matched to a gene: 17. The CDR3 has 19 amino acids. The CDR3 sequence is CASSEPPGLAGGMDGTQYF. CDR3 DNA sequence: TGTGCCAGCAGCGAACCTCCGGGACTAGCGGGGGGAATGGACGGGACCCAGTACTTC.

This clone was detected only a few times. Within the sample, other DNA sequences also encode this same CDR3. The V call is TRBV6-1, the J call TRBJ2-7; TRBD1 agrees at 8 bases. The germline CDR1 and CDR2 sequences are MNHNS and SASEGT. J gave up 7 bases and V 1 base, and 6 bases lay outside the gene matches. This CDR3 contains 14 residues. The CDR3 DNA reads TGTGCCAGCAGTGAAGGTCGGTACAGGGGGGAGCAGTACTTC. It codes for CASSEGRYRGEQYF.

V usage is TRBV5-1 and J usage is TRBJ2-3; D might be TRBD2 (7 bases). This CDR3 has 14 amino acids. V lost 7 bases and J lost 5, with 17 bases in between. The germline gives CDR1 SGHRS, CDR2 YFSETQ. The DNA of the CDR3 is TGCGCCAGCGTTAGGGGGGGCCAGGAAGATACGCAGTATTTT. Translating gives CASVRGGQEDTQYF.

This clone was recorded a few times. The chain combines TRBV10-3 with TRBJ2-2, with D unclear. Germline CDR1 is ENHRY and CDR2 is SYGVKD. The CDR3 runs to 12 residues. The V gene lost 6 bases and the J gene lost 5 bases, with 7 bases spanning the gap. The CDR3 sequence is CAISTLTGELFF. The DNA of the CDR3 is TGTGCCATCAGCACCTTAACCGGGGAGCTGTTTTTT.

This sequence joins TRBV10-3 and TRBJ2-7, with 10 bases identical to TRBD1. The CDR3 runs to 12 residues. CDR1 and CDR2 from the germline V gene are ENHRY and SYGVKD. Trimming cost V 5 bases and J 10 bases; bases outside gene matches: 5. The CDR3 is CAISYGQGVQYF. CDR3 nucleotides: TGTGCCATCAGTTACGGACAGGGGGTTCAGTACTTC.

The chain is built from TRBV11-2 and TRBJ1-4; a possible D gene is TRBD1 (6 bases). Germline V CDR1 and CDR2: SGHAT, FQNNGV. The V end lost 1 base, the J end lost 7 bases, and 13 bases lay between the germline ends. The CDR3 consists of 15 residues. The chain's CDR3 is CASSLVPGVGEKLFF. The CDR3 bases are TGTGCCAGCAGCTTAGTGCCAGGGGTGGGTGAAAAACTGTTTTTT.

CDR3 sequence (DNA): TGTGCCAGCTCAGGGACCGAGAACAATGAGCAGTTCTTC. Its translation is CASSGTENNEQFF. The chain is built from TRBV7-3 and TRBJ2-1, with D perhaps TRBD1 or TRBD2 (5 bases each). Germline V CDR1 and CDR2: SGHTA, FQGTGA. The V gene lost 8 bases and the J gene lost 5 bases, with 13 bases spanning the gap. The CDR3 spans 13 residues.